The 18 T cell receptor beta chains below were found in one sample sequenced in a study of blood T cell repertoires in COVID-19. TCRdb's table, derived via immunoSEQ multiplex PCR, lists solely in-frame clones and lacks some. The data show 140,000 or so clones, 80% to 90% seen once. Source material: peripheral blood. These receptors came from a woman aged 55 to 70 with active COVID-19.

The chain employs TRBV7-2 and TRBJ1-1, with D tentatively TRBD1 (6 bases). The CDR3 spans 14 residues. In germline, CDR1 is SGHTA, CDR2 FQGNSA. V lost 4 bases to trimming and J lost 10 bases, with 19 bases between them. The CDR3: CASSYSGARQLAFF. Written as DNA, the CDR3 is TGTGCCAGCAGCTATTCAGGGGCGCGTCAGTTAGCTTTCTTT. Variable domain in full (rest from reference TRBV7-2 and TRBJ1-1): GAGVSQSPSNKVTEKGKDVELRCDPISGHTALYWYRQSLGQGLEFLIYFQGNSAPDKSGLPSDRFSAERTGGSVSTLTIQRTQQEDSAVYLCASSYSGARQLAFFGQGTRLTVV.

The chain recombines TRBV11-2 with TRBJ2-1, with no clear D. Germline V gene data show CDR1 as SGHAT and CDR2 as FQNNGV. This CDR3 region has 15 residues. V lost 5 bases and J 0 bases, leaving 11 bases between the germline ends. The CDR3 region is CASSRSRSSYNEQFF. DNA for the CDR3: TGTGCCAGCAGCCGTTCGCGGAGCTCCTACAATGAGCAGTTCTTC. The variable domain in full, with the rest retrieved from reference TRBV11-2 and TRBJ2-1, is EAGVAQSPRYKIIEKRQSVAFWCNPISGHATLYWYQQILGQGPKLLIQFQNNGVVDDSQLPKDRFSAERLKGVDSTLKIQPAKLEDSAVYLCASSRSRSSYNEQFFGPGTRLTVL.

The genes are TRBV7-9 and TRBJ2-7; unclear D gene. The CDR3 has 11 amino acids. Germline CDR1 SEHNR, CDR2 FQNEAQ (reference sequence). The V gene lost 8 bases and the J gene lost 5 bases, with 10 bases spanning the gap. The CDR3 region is CASPVQNEQYF. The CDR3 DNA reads TGTGCCAGCCCCGTCCAGAACGAGCAGTACTTC. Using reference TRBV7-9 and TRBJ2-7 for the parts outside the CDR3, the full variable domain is DTGVSQNPRHKITKRGQNVTFRCDPISEHNRLYWYRQTLGQGPEFLTYFQNEAQLEKSRLLSDRFSAERPKGSFSTLEIQRTEQGDSAMYLCASPVQNEQYFGPGTRLTVT.

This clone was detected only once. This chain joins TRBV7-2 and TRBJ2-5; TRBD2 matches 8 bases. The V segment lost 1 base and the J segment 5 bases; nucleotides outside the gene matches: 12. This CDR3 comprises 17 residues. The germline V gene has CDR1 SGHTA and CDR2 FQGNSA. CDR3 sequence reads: CASSLVADPGGLETQYF. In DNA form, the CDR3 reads TGTGCCAGCAGCTTAGTGGCAGATCCGGGGGGGTTGGAGACCCAGTACTTC.

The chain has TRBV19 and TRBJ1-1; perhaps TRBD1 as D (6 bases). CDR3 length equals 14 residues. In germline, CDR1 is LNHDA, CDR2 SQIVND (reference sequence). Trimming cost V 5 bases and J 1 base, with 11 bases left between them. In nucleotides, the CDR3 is TGTGCCAGTAGTCCTTGGACAGCGAACACTGAAGCTTTCTTT. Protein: CASSPWTANTEAFF.

CDR3 loop: CASSYGQPDSPLHF. DNA of the CDR3: TGTGCCAGCAGCTACGGACAGCCGGACTCACCCCTCCACTTT. V usage is TRBV5-8 and J usage is TRBJ1-6; a weak D match, TRBD1 (6 bases). This CDR3 has 14 residues. Germline-derived CDR1 and CDR2 are SGHTS and YDEGEE. V was shortened by 3 bases and J by 10 bases, with 14 bases between the two germline ends. The full variable domain, rest sourced from reference TRBV5-8 and TRBJ1-6, is EAGVTQSPTHLIKTRGQQATLRCSPISGHTSVYWYQQALGLGLQFLLWYDEGEERNRGNFPPRFSGRQFPNYSSELNVNALELEDSALYLCASSYGQPDSPLHFGNGTRLTVT.

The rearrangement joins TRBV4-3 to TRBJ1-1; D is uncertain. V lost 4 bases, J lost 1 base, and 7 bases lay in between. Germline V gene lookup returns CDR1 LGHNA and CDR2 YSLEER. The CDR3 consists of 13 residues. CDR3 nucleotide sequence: TGCGCCAGCAGCCGGTCCGGGAACACTGAAGCTTTCTTT. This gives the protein CASSRSGNTEAFF.

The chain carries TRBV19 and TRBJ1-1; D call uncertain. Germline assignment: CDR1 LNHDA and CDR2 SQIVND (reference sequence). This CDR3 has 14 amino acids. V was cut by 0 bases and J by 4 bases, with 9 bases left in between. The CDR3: CASSIEGRGTEAFF. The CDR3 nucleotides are TGTGCCAGTAGTATAGAGGGGAGAGGCACTGAAGCTTTCTTT.

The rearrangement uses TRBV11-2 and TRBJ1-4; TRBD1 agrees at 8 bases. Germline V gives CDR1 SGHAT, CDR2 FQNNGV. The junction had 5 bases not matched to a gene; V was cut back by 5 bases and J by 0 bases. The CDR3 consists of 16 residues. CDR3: CASSPGQAATNEKLFF. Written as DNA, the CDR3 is TGTGCCAGCAGCCCGGGACAGGCTGCAACTAATGAAAAACTGTTTTTT.

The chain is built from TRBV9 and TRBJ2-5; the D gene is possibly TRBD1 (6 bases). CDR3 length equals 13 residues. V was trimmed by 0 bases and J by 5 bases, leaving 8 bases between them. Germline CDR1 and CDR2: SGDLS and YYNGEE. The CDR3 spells CASSVDRDETQYF. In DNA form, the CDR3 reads TGTGCCAGCAGCGTAGACAGGGATGAGACCCAGTACTTC.

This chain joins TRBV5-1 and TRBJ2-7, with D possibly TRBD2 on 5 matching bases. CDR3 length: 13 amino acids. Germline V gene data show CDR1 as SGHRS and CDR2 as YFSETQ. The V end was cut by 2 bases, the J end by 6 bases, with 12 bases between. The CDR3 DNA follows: TGCGCCAGCAGCTTAGCCGGACGGGGCGAGCAGTACTTC. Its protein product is CASSLAGRGEQYF.

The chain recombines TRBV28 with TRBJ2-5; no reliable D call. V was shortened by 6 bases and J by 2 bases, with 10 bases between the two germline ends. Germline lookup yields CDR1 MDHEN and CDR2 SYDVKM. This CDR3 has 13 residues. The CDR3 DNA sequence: TGTGCCAGCAGCCCTATAAATCAAGAGACCCAGTACTTC. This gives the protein CASSPINQETQYF.

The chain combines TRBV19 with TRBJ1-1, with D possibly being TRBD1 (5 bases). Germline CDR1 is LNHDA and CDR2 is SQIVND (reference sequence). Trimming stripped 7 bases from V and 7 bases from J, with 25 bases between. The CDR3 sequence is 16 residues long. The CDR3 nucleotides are TGTGCCAGTAAAGAGGGAACGGTAGGCCGGGGGAGTGAAGCTTTCTTT. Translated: CASKEGTVGRGSEAFF.

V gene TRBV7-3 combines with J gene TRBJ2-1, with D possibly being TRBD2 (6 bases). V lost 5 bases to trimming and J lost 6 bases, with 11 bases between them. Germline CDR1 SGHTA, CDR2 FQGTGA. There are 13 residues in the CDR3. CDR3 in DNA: TGTGCCAGCAGCCCCGGTAGCGGCAATGAGCAGTTCTTC. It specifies CASSPGSGNEQFF.

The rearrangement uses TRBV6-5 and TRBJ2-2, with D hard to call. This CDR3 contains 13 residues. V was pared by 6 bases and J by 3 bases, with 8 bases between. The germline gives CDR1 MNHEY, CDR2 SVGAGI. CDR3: CASSMAYTGELFF. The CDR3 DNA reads TGTGCCAGCAGCATGGCTTACACCGGGGAGCTGTTTTTT.

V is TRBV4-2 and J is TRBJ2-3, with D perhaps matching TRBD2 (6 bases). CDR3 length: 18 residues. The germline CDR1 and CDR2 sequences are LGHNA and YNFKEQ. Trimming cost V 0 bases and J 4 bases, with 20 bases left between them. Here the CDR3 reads CASSQETVGRGRSDTQYF. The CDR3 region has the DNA TGTGCCAGCAGCCAAGAAACAGTTGGGCGGGGAAGGTCAGATACGCAGTATTTT.

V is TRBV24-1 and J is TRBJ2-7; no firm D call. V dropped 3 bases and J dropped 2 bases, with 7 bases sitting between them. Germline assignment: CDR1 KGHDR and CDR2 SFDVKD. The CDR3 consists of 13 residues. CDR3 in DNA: TGTGCCACCAGTGATAGACTGACCTACGAGCAGTACTTC. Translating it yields CATSDRLTYEQYF.

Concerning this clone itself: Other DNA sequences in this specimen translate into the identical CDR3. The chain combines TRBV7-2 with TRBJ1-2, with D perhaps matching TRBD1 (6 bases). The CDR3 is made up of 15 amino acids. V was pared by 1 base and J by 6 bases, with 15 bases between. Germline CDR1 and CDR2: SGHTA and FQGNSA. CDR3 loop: CASSLGAGRDNGYTF. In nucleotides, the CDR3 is TGTGCCAGCAGCTTAGGTGCAGGTAGGGACAATGGCTACACCTTC.